This T cell receptor (beta chain) emerged from a study of blood T cell repertoires in COVID-19. Study overall: Researchers got acute and convalescent COVID-19 samples from the United States, Italy and Spain.

CDR3 size: 14 residues. The germline V and J ends were trimmed by 1 base and 1 base, with 8 bases remaining between them. Germline V gene sequence: CDR1 SGHRS, CDR2 YFSETQ. TCRdb's copy holds only in-frame clones and misses some; the assay was immunoSEQ multiplex PCR. Counted here are 250,000 or so clones, 85% to 90% occurring once; the ten biggest clones make up around 0.8%. Participants spanned ages about 18 to 89 years and resided in about two dozen US areas. The material sequenced was PBMCs or T cells enriched from blood (not recorded which). This receptor was taken from a middle-aged man who had been exposed to COVID-19. The genes are TRBV5-1 and TRBJ1-1; the D gene is possibly TRBD1 (6 bases). CDR3 DNA sequence: TGCGCCAGCAGCTTGACAGGGACGAACACTGAAGCTTTCTTT. Translation gives CASSLTGTNTEAFF.